Listed here is a single TCR beta chain. This sample stems from a study of molecular identifiers for immune sequencing clone quantification. The naive CD8 libraries originated from between roughly 18,000 and 1,100,000 sorted cells and drew on 10%, 30% or 50% RNA. TCRdb redid the calling of the PCR reads with MiXCR, one entry per CDR3 protein. The sample yields about half a million distinct CDR3 sequences, about 26% seen once. V lost 4 bases to trimming and J lost 2 bases; unmatched junction nucleotides: 12. Germline assignment: CDR1 SGHDN and CDR2 FVKESK. The CDR3 is made up of 17 amino acids. The sequence derives from a human donor in good health. Some libraries in this study had Jurkat cell RNA spiked in. Sequences were obtained from naive CD8+ T cells from blood, with Jurkat cell RNA spiked in. As to subset: FACS-sorted CD8+CD4-CCR7+CD45RA+ naive T cells. The chain uses TRBV14 and TRBJ2-5; 8 bases are shared with TRBD1. CDR3 sequence reads: CASSRLTGTGLQETQYF. The DNA of the CDR3 is TGTGCCAGCAGCCGGTTGACTGGGACAGGCCTTCAAGAGACCCAGTACTTC.